What follows are 21 T cell receptor beta chains derived from one specimen sequenced in a study of early T cells in non-severe SARS-CoV-2 infection. In TCRdb, the 5' RACE reads were re-called with MiXCR into one record per CDR3 protein. The sample holds fewer than 85,000 distinct CDR3 sequences, about a sixth seen once. The sequenced material came from whole blood. The receptors were gathered from an adult who was a healthcare worker with PCR-confirmed SARS-CoV-2 infection or an uninfected control (not recorded which).

Many counts were recorded for this clonotype. The J gene is TRBJ1-6, the V gene TRBV14, with D unclear. Germline-derived CDR1 and CDR2 are SGHDN and FVKESK. The length of the CDR3 is 16 residues. Trimming stripped 0 bases from V and 8 bases from J, with 14 bases between. CDR3 DNA: TGTGCCAGCAGCCAAGATATTTACCAGCCTGATTCACCCCTCCACTTT. This codes for CASSQDIYQPDSPLHF.

This chain joins TRBV6-2 or TRBV6-3 and TRBJ2-3; 9 bases map to TRBD1. The CDR3 runs 15 residues. The germline V gene has CDR1 MNHEY and CDR2 SVGEGT. The V and J ends lost 3 bases and 5 bases, in that order; junction bases with no gene match: 6. CDR3 DNA sequence: TGTGCCAGCAGTTATACAGGGGGCGTCGGAGATACGCAGTATTTT. It encodes CASSYTGGVGDTQYF.

The V and J genes are TRBV5-5 and TRBJ2-1; no firm D call. CDR1 is SGHKS, CDR2 YYEKEE, per germline (reference sequence). The CDR3 spans 15 residues. V was trimmed by 1 base and J by 10 bases, leaving 18 bases between them. The CDR3 region has the DNA TGTGCCAGCAGCTTGTGGGCGACCCTACCTCGAGAGCAGTTCTTC. Protein: CASSLWATLPREQFF.

This chain joins TRBV2 and TRBJ2-4, with TRBD2 as a possible D gene (6 bases). The CDR3 contains 15 residues. Germline CDR1 SNHLY, CDR2 FYNNEI. V was shortened by 9 bases and J by 6 bases, with 21 bases between the two germline ends. CDR3 sequence reads: CASKKEGSVGNIQYF. The DNA for the CDR3 is TGTGCCAGTAAAAAGGAGGGGTCCGTTGGAAACATTCAGTACTTC.

In its sample, this clonotype was seen a few times. The chain uses TRBV3-1 and TRBJ1-1, with 8 bases fitting TRBD1. Per germline, CDR1 LGHDT and CDR2 YNNKEL (reference sequence). J gave up 6 bases and V 3 bases, and 9 bases lay outside the gene matches. The CDR3 is made up of 15 amino acids. The CDR3 region is CASSHYDRGPSEAFF. CDR3 coding DNA: TGTGCCAGCAGCCACTACGACAGGGGACCTTCTGAAGCTTTCTTT. The full variable domain, in which reference TRBV3-1 and TRBJ1-1 provide the parts outside the CDR3, is DTAVSQTPKYLVTQMGNDKSIKCEQNLGHDTMYWYKQDSKKFLKIMFSYNNKELIINETVPNRFSPKSPDKAHLNLHINSLELGDSAVYFCASSHYDRGPSEAFFGQGTRLTVV.

This clonotype was recorded a few times. The chain is built from TRBV20-1 and TRBJ2-3; 14 nucleotides agree with TRBD2. The trim removed 3 bases at V and 6 bases at J, leaving 14 bases unmatched. This CDR3 has 18 amino acids. From germline, CDR1 is DFQATT and CDR2 SNEGSKA (reference sequence). The CDR3, as DNA: TGCAGTGCTAGCCCTAATAAGGGACTAGCGGGAGTCATGGATACGCAGTATTTT. The encoded protein is CSASPNKGLAGVMDTQYF.

This chain joins TRBV11-2 and TRBJ2-3, with TRBD1 identical over 8 bases. The germline CDR1 and CDR2 sequences are SGHAT and FQNNGV. Trimming removed 2 bases from V and 0 bases from J; junction bases left unmatched: 4. The CDR3 totals 16 residues. CDR3 region: CASSLWGTGSTDTQYF. As DNA, the CDR3 is TGTGCCAGCAGCTTATGGGGGACAGGTAGCACAGATACGCAGTATTTT.

This clonotype has only a few counts. The chain couples TRBV11-2 to TRBJ2-7, with D perhaps TRBD2 (5 bases). The length of the CDR3 is 12 residues. Trimming stripped 5 bases from V and 5 bases from J, with 10 bases between. Germline CDR1 SGHAT, CDR2 FQNNGV. CDR3 amino acids: CASSPMEDEQYF. The CDR3 coding sequence is TGTGCCAGCAGCCCCATGGAGGACGAGCAGTACTTC.

On this clonotype itself: The junction differs from germline at one of its ends, possibly a read error. The rearrangement joins TRBV19 to TRBJ2-7; 9 bases match TRBD1. The CDR3 sequence is 17 residues long. Germline CDR1 reads LNHDA; CDR2 reads SQIVND (reference sequence). The CDR3 DNA is TGTGCCAGCAGTATCGGCGGAAGGGGGACAGGGTCCTACGAGCAGTACTTC. Translated, it gives CASSIGGRGTGSYEQYF. The variable domain in full, with the rest retrieved from reference TRBV19 and TRBJ2-7, is DGGITQSPKYLFRKEGQNVTLSCEQNLNHDAMYWYRQDPGQGLRLIYYSQIVNDFQKGDIAEGYSVSREKKESFPLTVTSAQKNPTAFYLCASSIGGRGTGSYEQYFGPGTRLTVT.

The chain recombines TRBV29-1 with TRBJ1-3; D gene unclear. Between the trimmed V and J ends, which lost 5 bases and 1 base, there was a span of 9 bases. CDR1 and CDR2 (germline): SQVTM, ANQGSEA. The CDR3 is 13 amino acids. Written as DNA, the CDR3 is TGCAGCGTTAACAAGGGATCTGGAAACACCATATATTTT. This encodes CSVNKGSGNTIYF.

This rearrangement joins TRBV6-4 to TRBJ2-3; D is perhaps TRBD2 (5 bases). The length of the CDR3 is 14 residues. V lost 2 bases, J lost 3 bases, and 9 bases lay in between. CDR1 is MRHNA and CDR2 is SNTAGT in the germline V gene. The CDR3 is CASSDPTRTDTQYF. The CDR3 DNA reads TGTGCCAGCAGTGACCCAACTAGAACAGATACGCAGTATTTT.

This clonotype was seen ten or more times. This rearrangement joins TRBV28 to TRBJ1-5; D not resolved. V lost 6 bases, J lost 1 base, and 16 bases lay in between. Germline V lookup: CDR1 MDHEN, CDR2 SYDVKM. This CDR3 is built from 16 residues. The CDR3, as DNA: TGTGCCAGCAGCCCCCGGAGTCCCGCCAGCAATCAGCCCCAGCATTTT. Translating it yields CASSPRSPASNQPQHF.

The table lists this clonotype with a few counts. The CDR3 is CSARRGNGYTF. CDR3 sequence (DNA): TGCAGCGCCCGGCGGGGAAATGGCTACACCTTC. The chain carries TRBV29-1 and TRBJ1-2; the D is unclear. The CDR3 loop spans 11 amino acids. CDR1 and CDR2 (germline): SQVTM, ANQGSEA. V was clipped by 7 bases and J by 6 bases, with 12 bases between them.

The chain combines TRBV28 with TRBJ2-7, with TRBD2 matching over 11 bases. This CDR3 comprises 14 residues. Germline CDR1 reads MDHEN; CDR2 reads SYDVKM. With 4 bases clipped from V and 3 bases from J, the junction kept 2 bases outside the gene matches. CDR3 in DNA: TGTGCCAGCAGTTCACTAGCGGGAGTCTACGAGCAGTACTTC. Residues: CASSSLAGVYEQYF.

This clonotype appeared a few times. The chain recombines TRBV5-1 with TRBJ1-1; D uncertain. The ends were cut back, 0 bases at V and 1 base at J, with 16 bases in the middle. Germline lookup yields CDR1 SGHRS and CDR2 YFSETQ. The CDR3 contains 17 residues. CDR3 loop: CASSLAVNAGANTEAFF. The CDR3 region has the DNA TGCGCCAGCAGCTTGGCCGTGAACGCGGGTGCGAACACTGAAGCTTTCTTT.

This clonotype was seen a few times. The CDR3 region is CASSKTGGGVNTEAFF. In DNA, the CDR3 is TGTGCCAGCAGTAAAACAGGGGGCGGAGTGAACACTGAAGCTTTCTTT. The chain recombines TRBV6-5 with TRBJ1-1; 9 bases map to TRBD1. Germline CDR1 and CDR2: MNHEY and SVGAGI. V shed 5 bases and J 0 bases; nucleotides not matched to a gene: 7. This CDR3 contains 16 residues.

The chain has TRBV7-9 and TRBJ2-1; TRBD2 might be the D (6 bases). The CDR3 spans 15 residues. Deletions cut 3 bases from V and 5 bases from J, with 14 bases between. Germline CDR1 reads SEHNR; CDR2 reads FQNEAQ (reference sequence). The CDR3 DNA is TGTGCCAGCAGCTTGGGACTGTTACTTGACAATGAGCAGTTCTTC. This sequence encodes CASSLGLLLDNEQFF. Complete variable domain (other parts from reference TRBV7-9 and TRBJ2-1): DTGVSQNPRHKITKRGQNVTFRCDPISEHNRLYWYRQTLGQGPEFLTYFQNEAQLEKSRLLSDRFSAERPKGSFSTLEIQRTEQGDSAMYLCASSLGLLLDNEQFFGPGTRLTVL.

This clonotype appeared many times. The rearrangement links TRBV7-6 to TRBJ2-3; 10 bases are a match to TRBD2. This CDR3 region has 16 residues. From germline, CDR1 is SGHVS and CDR2 FNYEAQ. Trimming at V came to 5 bases and at J to 5 bases, leaving 10 bases not matched to a gene. In DNA, the CDR3 is TGTGCCAGCAGCAAAAAAGCGGGAGGGTCGGGAGATACGCAGTATTTT. It translates to CASSKKAGGSGDTQYF.

This clonotype has a handful of counts. The chain is built from TRBV29-1 and TRBJ1-2; a possible D gene is TRBD1 (6 bases). Germline CDR1 and CDR2: SQVTM and ANQGSEA. This CDR3 has 14 residues. The V gene lost 6 bases and the J gene lost 2 bases, with 16 bases spanning the gap. CDR3 protein: CSVRTETGNYGYTF. CDR3 coding DNA: TGCAGCGTCAGGACAGAAACTGGGAACTATGGCTACACCTTC.

V is TRBV9 and J is TRBJ2-1; no clear D gene. V was clipped by 3 bases and J by 4 bases, with 5 bases between them. The CDR3 has 12 amino acids. Germline lookup yields CDR1 SGDLS and CDR2 YYNGEE. The CDR3 here is CASSGLYNEQFF. CDR3 in DNA: TGTGCCAGCAGCGGCCTTTACAATGAGCAGTTCTTC.

This chain uses TRBV20-1 with TRBJ1-2; a weak D match, TRBD1 (5 bases). The length of the CDR3 is 18 residues. Trimming removed 2 bases from V and 8 bases from J, with 30 bases in between. CDR1 is DFQATT and CDR2 is SNEGSKA in the germline V gene (reference sequence). The CDR3 DNA reads TGCAGTGCTAGACTAGGGGTTAAAGTGGGGATCCTAAAGGACGGCTACACCTTC. It encodes CSARLGVKVGILKDGYTF.